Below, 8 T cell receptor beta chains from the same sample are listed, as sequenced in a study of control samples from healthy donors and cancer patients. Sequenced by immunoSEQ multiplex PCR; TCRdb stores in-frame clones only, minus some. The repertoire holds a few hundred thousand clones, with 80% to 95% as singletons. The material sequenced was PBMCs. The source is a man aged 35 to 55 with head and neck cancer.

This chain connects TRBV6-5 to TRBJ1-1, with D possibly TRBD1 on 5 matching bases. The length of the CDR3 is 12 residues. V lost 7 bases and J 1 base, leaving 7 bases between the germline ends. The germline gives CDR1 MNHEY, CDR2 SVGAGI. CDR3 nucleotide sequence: TGTGCCAGCATCACAGGGAACACTGAAGCTTTCTTT. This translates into CASITGNTEAFF.

DNA of the CDR3: TGTGCCAGCAGCCAAAGTCCGCGGACAGGGTCTAATGAAAAACTGTTTTTT. Its protein is CASSQSPRTGSNEKLFF. This rearrangement joins TRBV4-2 to TRBJ1-4; TRBD1 agrees at 8 bases. The germline CDR1 and CDR2 sequences are LGHNA and YNFKEQ. This CDR3 has 17 residues. V shed 2 bases, J shed 3 bases, and the junction held 8 bases outside the gene matches.

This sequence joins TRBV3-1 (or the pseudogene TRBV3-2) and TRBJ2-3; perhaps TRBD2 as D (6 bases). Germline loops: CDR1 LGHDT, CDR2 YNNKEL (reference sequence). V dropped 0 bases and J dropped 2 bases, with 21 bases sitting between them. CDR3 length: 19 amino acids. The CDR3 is CASSQDLQEARRDTDTQYF. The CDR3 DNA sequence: TGTGCCAGCAGCCAAGATTTACAGGAAGCCCGGAGGGACACAGATACGCAGTATTTT.

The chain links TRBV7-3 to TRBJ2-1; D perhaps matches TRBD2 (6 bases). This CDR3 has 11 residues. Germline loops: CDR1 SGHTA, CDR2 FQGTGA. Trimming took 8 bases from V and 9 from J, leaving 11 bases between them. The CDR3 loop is CASAGSGEQFF. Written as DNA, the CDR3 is TGTGCCAGCGCCGGGAGCGGTGAGCAGTTCTTC.

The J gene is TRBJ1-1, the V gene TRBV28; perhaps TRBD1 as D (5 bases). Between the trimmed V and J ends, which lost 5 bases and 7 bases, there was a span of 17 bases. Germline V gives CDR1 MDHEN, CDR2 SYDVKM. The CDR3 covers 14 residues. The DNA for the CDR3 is TGTGCCAGCAGTGAAGAGACAGACCCCCTTGAAGCTTTCTTT. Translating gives CASSEETDPLEAFF.

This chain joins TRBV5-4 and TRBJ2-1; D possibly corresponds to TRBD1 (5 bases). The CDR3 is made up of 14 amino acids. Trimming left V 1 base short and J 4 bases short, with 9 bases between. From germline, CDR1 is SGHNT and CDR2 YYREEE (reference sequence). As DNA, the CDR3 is TGTGCCAGCAGCTTGATAGGGGCGTACAATGAGCAGTTCTTC. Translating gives CASSLIGAYNEQFF.

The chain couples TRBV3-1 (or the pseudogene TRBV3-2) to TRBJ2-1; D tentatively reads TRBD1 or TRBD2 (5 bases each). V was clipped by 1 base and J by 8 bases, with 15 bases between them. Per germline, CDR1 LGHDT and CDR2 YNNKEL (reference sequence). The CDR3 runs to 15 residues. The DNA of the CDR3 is TGTGCCAGCAGCCAAGCGTACAGCCGGGGCGATGAGCAGTTCTTC. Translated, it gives CASSQAYSRGDEQFF.

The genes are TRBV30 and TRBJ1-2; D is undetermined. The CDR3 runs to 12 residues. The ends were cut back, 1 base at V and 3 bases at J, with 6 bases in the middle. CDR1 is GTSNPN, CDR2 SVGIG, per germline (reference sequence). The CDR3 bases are TGTGCCTGGAGTGCAGGATACTATGGCTACACCTTC. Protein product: CAWSAGYYGYTF.